One and the same sample provided the 25 T cell receptor beta chains below, sequenced in a study of blood T cell repertoires in COVID-19. Method: immunoSEQ multiplex PCR; TCRdb's copy keeps in-frame clones and lacks some. The sample holds 450,000 or so clones; about 91% are singletons and the top ten take roughly 1.5%. The sequenced material came from peripheral blood. The origin of the receptors is a woman between 40 and 55 years old with COVID-19, enrolled during active disease.

The rearrangement uses TRBV19 and TRBJ2-1; D remains unclear. Per germline, CDR1 LNHDA and CDR2 SQIVND (reference sequence). The V gene lost 4 bases and the J gene lost 0 bases, with 10 bases spanning the gap. The CDR3 extends over 15 amino acids. The CDR3 bases are TGTGCCAGTAGTAACGACCCTAGCTCCTACAATGAGCAGTTCTTC. It translates to CASSNDPSSYNEQFF.

This chain uses TRBV28 with TRBJ2-7, with a weak D call TRBD1 (6 bases). The germline V gene encodes CDR1 MDHEN and CDR2 SYDVKM. This CDR3 has 14 residues. The V and J ends lost 6 bases and 3 bases respectively, with 15 bases between them. The CDR3 here is CASRPPGQSYEQYF. The CDR3, as DNA: TGTGCCAGCAGACCTCCGGGACAAAGCTACGAGCAGTACTTC.

This clone was picked up one time. The chain combines TRBV28 with TRBJ1-6; TRBD1 matches at 9 bases. Per germline, CDR1 MDHEN and CDR2 SYDVKM. The CDR3 consists of 13 residues. V shed 4 bases, J shed 10 bases, and the junction held 2 bases outside the gene matches. CDR3 sequence reads: CASSWDRDSPLHF. The CDR3 nucleotides read TGTGCCAGCAGTTGGGACAGGGACTCACCCCTCCACTTT.

Only a few counts were recorded for this clone. The genes are TRBV7-2 and TRBJ1-2; D remains ambiguous. V lost 5 bases and J lost 7, with 8 bases in between. Per the germline V gene, CDR1 is SGHTA and CDR2 is FQGNSA. This CDR3 has 11 amino acids. CDR3 in DNA: TGTGCCAGCAGCCCCACAGTTGGCTACACCTTC. It encodes CASSPTVGYTF.

The V call is TRBV3-1 (or the pseudogene TRBV3-2), the J call TRBJ1-2; a possible D gene is TRBD1 (5 bases). Germline-derived CDR1 and CDR2 are LGHDT and YNNKEL (reference sequence). This CDR3 is 15 amino acids long. The V end lost 6 bases, the J end lost 3 bases, and 17 bases lay between the germline ends. CDR3 in amino acids: CASSPLWGDHYGYTF. CDR3 in DNA: TGTGCCAGCAGTCCGCTTTGGGGGGACCACTATGGCTACACCTTC.

The CDR3 reads CASSLVARGSITDTQYF. The DNA for the CDR3 is TGCGCCAGCAGCTTGGTGGCTCGCGGGAGTATTACAGATACGCAGTATTTT. The chain recombines TRBV5-1 with TRBJ2-3; 7 bases agree with TRBD2. The CDR3 runs to 17 residues. Germline CDR1 reads SGHRS; CDR2 reads YFSETQ. V trimming: 0 bases; J trimming: 3 bases; junction bases outside the gene matches: 10.

This chain uses TRBV7-2 with TRBJ2-7; 14 nucleotides line up with TRBD2. This CDR3 region has 16 residues. Per the germline V gene, CDR1 is SGHTA and CDR2 is FQGNSA. After removal of 1 base from V and 7 bases from J, the junction contained 6 bases not matched to a gene. As DNA, the CDR3 is TGTGCCAGCAGCTTAGAACCGGGACTAGCGGGAGTTGAGCAGTACTTC. This sequence encodes CASSLEPGLAGVEQYF.

V usage is TRBV28 and J usage is TRBJ1-5; possibly TRBD1 for D (6 bases). The CDR3 is 14 amino acids. Deletions cut 5 bases from V and 7 bases from J, with 15 bases between. CDR1 and CDR2 from the germline V gene are MDHEN and SYDVKM. CDR3 DNA: TGTGCCAGCAGTGCCGACAGGCTCGGCCAGCCCCAGCATTTT. It specifies CASSADRLGQPQHF. Full variable domain (missing parts from reference TRBV28 and TRBJ1-5): DVKVTQSSRYLVKRTGEKVFLECVQDMDHENMFWYRQDPGLGLRLIYFSYDVKMKEKGDIPEGYSVSREKKERFSLILESASTNQTSMYLCASSADRLGQPQHFGDGTRLSIL.

This chain connects TRBV18 to TRBJ2-1; 7 bases are shared with TRBD2. Germline CDR1 and CDR2: KGHSH and LQKENI. J lost 7 bases, V lost 0 bases, and 9 bases had no gene match. The CDR3 covers 16 residues. CDR3 sequence: CASSPPETGGENEQFF. The CDR3 nucleotides are TGTGCCAGCTCACCACCCGAGACGGGAGGAGAAAATGAGCAGTTCTTC.

J is TRBJ2-1 and V is TRBV7-2; D perhaps matches TRBD2 (6 bases). Trimming cost V 5 bases and J 8 bases, with 13 bases left between them. The CDR3 extends over 13 amino acids. The germline gives CDR1 SGHTA, CDR2 FQGNSA. CDR3 protein: CASSTSPGDEQFF. Written as DNA, the CDR3 is TGTGCCAGCAGCACCTCGCCGGGGGATGAGCAGTTCTTC.

This rearrangement joins TRBV5-8 to TRBJ1-1; no clear D gene. The V end lost 4 bases, the J end lost 0 bases, and 10 bases lay between the germline ends. Germline lookup yields CDR1 SGHTS and CDR2 YDEGEE. The CDR3 sequence is 14 residues long. CDR3 DNA sequence: TGTGCCAGCAGCCCCGCGGGGATGAACACTGAAGCTTTCTTT. This codes for CASSPAGMNTEAFF.

The rearrangement uses TRBV5-1 and TRBJ1-1, with a tentative D call TRBD1 (5 bases). CDR1 is SGHRS, CDR2 YFSETQ, per germline. The CDR3 length is 14 residues. The germline V and J ends were trimmed by 5 bases and 1 base, with 12 bases remaining between them. CDR3 sequence: CASSKSTGNTEAFF. DNA of the CDR3: TGCGCCAGCAGTAAATCTACAGGGAACACTGAAGCTTTCTTT.

V usage is TRBV27 and J usage is TRBJ1-1; a weak D match, TRBD1 (6 bases). Germline CDR1 and CDR2: MNHEY and SMNVEV (reference sequence). This CDR3 spans 14 amino acids. V lost 5 bases, J lost 0 bases, and 10 bases lay in between. The CDR3 bases are TGTGCCAGCAGTCCGGACAGATTGAACACTGAAGCTTTCTTT. It yields the protein CASSPDRLNTEAFF.

A remark on this clone: Compared with germline, one end of the junction differs, possibly owing to a read error. This chain joins TRBV7-7 and TRBJ2-2; a possible D gene is TRBD1 (6 bases). The V gene's germline CDR1 is SSHAT and CDR2 FNYEAQ (reference sequence). This CDR3 region has 18 residues. CDR3 bases: TGTGCTAGCAGCTTAGGCGGCGGAGCGAGGGGGTATGACGGGGAGCTGTTTTTT. Its protein is CASSLGGGARGYDGELFF.

This chain links TRBV6-1 with TRBJ1-2; D uncertain. The CDR3 consists of 14 residues. Germline V lookup: CDR1 MNHNS, CDR2 SASEGT. V was pared by 2 bases and J by 4 bases, with 11 bases between. This CDR3 reads CASSELEVFYGYTF. For the CDR3, the DNA is TGTGCCAGCAGTGAACTTGAGGTTTTCTATGGCTACACCTTC.

This chain joins TRBV11-2 and TRBJ2-7; D call uncertain. Trimming removed 3 bases at V and 0 bases at J, with 15 bases between. The CDR3 covers 16 residues. Looked up from germline, CDR1 is SGHAT and CDR2 is FQNNGV. DNA of the CDR3: TGTGCCAGCAGCTTCCGCTTAGAGTATCCCTCCTACGAGCAGTACTTC. It yields the protein CASSFRLEYPSYEQYF.

The chain employs TRBV7-8 and TRBJ2-7, with D perhaps matching TRBD1 (6 bases). Germline CDR1 and CDR2: SGHVS and FQNEAQ. CDR3 length equals 14 residues. Trimming left V 1 base short and J 7 bases short, with 14 bases between. This CDR3 is CASSLGGRGTEQYF. The CDR3 DNA reads as TGTGCCAGCAGCTTAGGGGGCAGGGGCACAGAGCAGTACTTC.

The CDR3 spells CASRRPRAYEQYF. The CDR3 DNA reads TGTGCCAGCAGGAGGCCCCGGGCCTACGAGCAGTACTTC. The chain is built from TRBV6-6 and TRBJ2-7; D not certain. Germline loops: CDR1 MNHNY, CDR2 SVGAGI (reference sequence). CDR3 length: 13 amino acids. The V and J ends lost 6 bases and 2 bases respectively, with 11 bases between them.

The rearrangement links TRBV19 to TRBJ1-5; a weak D match, TRBD1 (5 bases). With 5 bases removed from V and 3 bases from J, the gap between germline ends came to 20 bases. CDR3 length equals 17 residues. Looked up from germline, CDR1 is LNHDA and CDR2 is SQIVND (reference sequence). As DNA, the CDR3 is TGTGCCAGTAGTCTACAAACGTCGCGGGGCGTCAATCAGCCCCAGCATTTT. This translates into CASSLQTSRGVNQPQHF.

This chain links TRBV18 with TRBJ2-2; TRBD2 might be the D (5 bases). The length of the CDR3 is 15 residues. The germline V gene encodes CDR1 KGHSH and CDR2 LQKENI. Trimming took off 2 bases at V and 6 bases at J, with 13 bases between the two ends. CDR3 DNA: TGTGCCAGCTCACCAATGGGAGTCTCCTCCGGGGAGCTGTTTTTT. Protein product: CASSPMGVSSGELFF.

This clone was picked up one time. The J gene is TRBJ2-5, the V gene TRBV7-9; D not certain. Germline values: CDR1 SEHNR, CDR2 FQNEAQ (reference sequence). CDR3 length: 15 residues. Trimming cost V 2 bases and J 5 bases, with 15 bases left between them. The CDR3 sequence is CASSLYLQAWETQYF. The CDR3 nucleotides read TGTGCCAGCAGCTTATATCTCCAGGCCTGGGAGACCCAGTACTTC.

CDR3 in amino acids: CASSLGGAGSRNSNQPQHF. The CDR3 DNA sequence: TGTGCCAGCAGCTTAGGGGGCGCAGGGTCACGAAACTCCAATCAGCCCCAGCATTTT. V and J are TRBV13 and TRBJ1-5, with D possibly matching TRBD1 (5 bases). V dropped 0 bases and J dropped 3 bases, with 21 bases sitting between them. The CDR3 length is 19 residues. CDR1 and CDR2 (germline): PRHDT, FYEKMQ (reference sequence).

V gene TRBV4-3 combines with J gene TRBJ2-5, with 7 positions matching TRBD2. This CDR3 is 17 amino acids long. The V gene end was trimmed by 1 base and the J gene end by 3 bases; junction bases not matched to a gene: 11. The V gene's germline CDR1 is LGHNA and CDR2 YSLEER. Here the CDR3 reads CASSQGTSSGAEETQYF. As DNA, the CDR3 is TGCGCCAGCAGCCAAGGAACCTCTAGCGGAGCAGAAGAGACCCAGTACTTC.

This chain links TRBV9 with TRBJ1-2; D is possibly TRBD1 (5 bases). The germline V gene has CDR1 SGDLS and CDR2 YYNGEE. The V end was cut by 2 bases, the J end by 3 bases, with 23 bases between. CDR3 size: 18 residues. In DNA form, the CDR3 reads TGTGCCAGCAGCGTCCTCCCCATGGACACCTCTCGGGACTATGGCTACACCTTC. Its translation is CASSVLPMDTSRDYGYTF.

Remarks on this clone: In the same sample, other DNA sequences code for this CDR3. The J gene is TRBJ2-2, the V gene TRBV28; TRBD1 is a possible D gene (6 bases). The germline V gene has CDR1 MDHEN and CDR2 SYDVKM. The CDR3 contains 15 residues. V was pared by 3 bases and J by 2 bases, with 10 bases between. The CDR3 sequence is CASSFLRGNTGELFF. CDR3 sequence (DNA): TGTGCCAGCAGTTTCCTCAGGGGAAACACCGGGGAGCTGTTTTTT.